Detailed here is one TCR beta chain. Its antigen is currently unknown. Other nucleotide sequences in the sample specify the same CDR3. This entry comes from a study of shared clonotypes between healthy human individuals. Study as a whole: There were three CD4 naive, three CD4 memory, two CD8 naive and one CD8 memory plates per donor.

The naive CD8 population came from CD45RO-negative cells selected for CCR7, without terminally differentiated effector memory CD45RA+ cells. Every one of the donors was a Caucasian adult that lived in Nashville, Tennessee. CDR1 is MNHEY, CDR2 SVGAGI, per germline. The CDR3 is 13 amino acids. Trimming cost V 2 bases and J 2 bases, with 7 bases left between them. General study findings and limits: Among donors, the sharing of clonotypes was expected to be influenced by sequencing depth.

TCRdb's copy holds only in-frame clones and misses some; the assay was immunoSEQ multiplex PCR. This sample carries some 2,000,000 clones, about 95% of them seen once, and the ten largest clones take about 1.1%. The chain joins TRBV6-5 to TRBJ2-7; no clear D gene. The sample was naive CD8+ T cells sorted from blood. The receptor comes from a man between 18 and 35 years old in good health. CDR3 coding DNA: TGTGCCAGCAGTTACGGTCCAACCTACGAGCAGTACTTC. It yields the protein CASSYGPTYEQYF.